A single sample is the source of the 14 T cell receptor beta chains below, sequenced in a study of CD8 T cells in Susac syndrome. Random hexamers were used to reverse transcribe an amount of roughly 0.45 to 1 ug RNA. TCRdb processed the immunoSEQ multiplex PCR reads anew with MiXCR; each CDR3 protein has one entry. The sample has around 190,000 distinct CDR3 sequences, about 95% seen once. The material sequenced was CD4+ T cells from PBMCs. These receptors were collected from a human donor in good health.

The rearrangement links TRBV28 to TRBJ2-5, with D perhaps TRBD1 (5 bases). Trimming cost V 1 base and J 5 bases, with 14 bases left between them. Germline V gene data show CDR1 as MDHEN and CDR2 as SYDVKM. CDR3 length: 15 amino acids. CDR3 bases: TGTGCCAGCAGTTTATTAAGGGGTGGCCAGGAGACCCAGTACTTC. This translates into CASSLLRGGQETQYF. The full variable domain, completed using reference TRBV28 and TRBJ2-5, is DVKVTQSSRYLVKRTGEKVFLECVQDMDHENMFWYRQDPGLGLRLIYFSYDVKMKEKGDIPEGYSVSREKKERFSLILESASTNQTSMYLCASSLLRGGQETQYFGPGTRLLVL.

CDR3 DNA sequence: TGTGCCACCAGCAGAGAAGGGCGCCTAGCGCGGGAGCAGTACTTC. This translates into CATSREGRLAREQYF. This chain links TRBV15 with TRBJ2-7; perhaps TRBD2 as D (6 bases). CDR3 length: 15 residues. Per germline, CDR1 LNHNV and CDR2 YYDKDF (reference sequence). The ends were cut back, 0 bases at V and 7 bases at J, with 16 bases in the middle. Supplemented by reference TRBV15 and TRBJ2-7, the full variable domain reads DAMVIQNPRYQVTQFGKPVTLSCSQTLNHNVMYWYQQKSSQAPKLLFHYYDKDFNNEADTPDNFQSRRPNTSFCFLDIRSPGLGDTAMYLCATSREGRLAREQYFGPGTRLTVT.

CDR3 loop: CASSRTQGHTGELFF. In DNA, the CDR3 is TGTGCCAGTAGTAGGACACAGGGTCACACCGGGGAGCTGTTTTTT. J is TRBJ2-2 and V is TRBV19; possibly TRBD1 for D (6 bases). CDR1 is LNHDA, CDR2 SQIVND, per germline (reference sequence). V was cut by 4 bases and J by 3 bases, with 12 bases left in between. This CDR3 comprises 15 residues.

CDR3 residues: CASSIAPRYEQYF. Here the CDR3 DNA reads TGTGCCAGCAGTATAGCGCCCCGCTACGAGCAGTACTTC. This chain joins TRBV2 and TRBJ2-7; perhaps TRBD2 as D (5 bases). V was clipped by 5 bases and J by 3 bases, with 11 bases between them. The CDR3 runs 13 residues. The germline V gene has CDR1 SNHLY and CDR2 FYNNEI. Based on the CDR3 plus reference TRBV2 and TRBJ2-7, the full variable domain is EPEVTQTPSHQVTQMGQEVILRCVPISNHLYFYWYRQILGQKVEFLVSFYNNEISEKSEIFDDQFSVERPDGSNFTLKIRSTKLEDSAMYFCASSIAPRYEQYFGPGTRLTVT.

The CDR3 coding sequence is TGTGCCAGCAGTTTCGGGGGGCGAGGGTCTGAAGCTTTCTTT. It translates to CASSFGGRGSEAFF. This sequence joins TRBV27 and TRBJ1-1, with a possible D match to TRBD1 (6 bases). From germline, CDR1 is MNHEY and CDR2 SMNVEV (reference sequence). The ends were cut back, 3 bases at V and 6 bases at J, with 14 bases in the middle. This CDR3 comprises 14 residues.

V usage is TRBV4-3 and J usage is TRBJ2-7; D call uncertain. In germline, CDR1 is LGHNA, CDR2 YSLEER. Trimming pared 0 bases from V and 2 bases from J, leaving 14 bases between. The CDR3 loop spans 16 amino acids. The CDR3 nucleotides read TGCGCCAGCAGCCAAGAATATGGCACCCCGCCCTACGAGCAGTACTTC. This translates into CASSQEYGTPPYEQYF.

This sequence joins TRBV20-1 and TRBJ1-2; 7 bases line up with TRBD1. Germline V lookup: CDR1 DFQATT, CDR2 SNEGSKA (reference sequence). This CDR3 has 15 amino acids. V trimming: 0 bases; J trimming: 5 bases; junction bases outside the gene matches: 9. In DNA form, the CDR3 reads TGCAGTGCTAGAGATTCCCGGGGACAGAATTATGGCTACACCTTC. Protein product: CSARDSRGQNYGYTF.

The chain employs TRBV27 and TRBJ1-2; D not certain. CDR3 length: 13 residues. CDR1 is MNHEY and CDR2 is SMNVEV in the germline V gene (reference sequence). V gave up 5 bases and J gave up 2 bases, with 9 bases separating them. CDR3 nucleotide sequence: TGTGCCAGCAGTCGGTCAACCAACTATGGCTACACCTTC. Protein: CASSRSTNYGYTF.

This clonotype was observed a single time. The chain employs TRBV29-1 and TRBJ1-1, with 7 bases fitting TRBD1. The germline gives CDR1 SQVTM, CDR2 ANQGSEA. This CDR3 is 14 amino acids long. V trimming: 2 bases; J trimming: 4 bases; junction bases outside the gene matches: 7. CDR3 in amino acids: CSVERGPGGTEAFF. DNA of the CDR3: TGCAGCGTTGAAAGGGGGCCCGGGGGCACTGAAGCTTTCTTT.

The chain joins TRBV5-4 to TRBJ2-5; D could derive from TRBD1 or TRBD2 (5 bases each). The ends were cut back, 4 bases at V and 5 bases at J, with 18 bases in the middle. This CDR3 spans 15 amino acids. The germline CDR1 and CDR2 sequences are SGHNT and YYREEE (reference sequence). The CDR3 protein is CASSPPGPQTETQYF. The CDR3 coding sequence is TGTGCCAGCAGCCCCCCGGGACCTCAAACGGAGACCCAGTACTTC.

V gene TRBV4-3 combines with J gene TRBJ1-1, with TRBD1 as a possible D gene (6 bases). V lost 0 bases and J lost 4, with 12 bases in between. Germline values: CDR1 LGHNA, CDR2 YSLEER. This CDR3 is built from 15 residues. In DNA, the CDR3 is TGCGCCAGCAGCCAAGAGGGGGGCCGCGGCACTGAAGCTTTCTTT. Translated, it gives CASSQEGGRGTEAFF.

The chain recombines TRBV27 with TRBJ2-5; the D gene could be TRBD1 or TRBD2 (6 bases each). This CDR3 is 15 amino acids long. Trimming took off 7 bases at V and 1 base at J, with 16 bases between the two ends. Germline V lookup: CDR1 MNHEY, CDR2 SMNVEV (reference sequence). CDR3 amino acids: CASTPRGGVQETQYF. CDR3 nucleotide sequence: TGTGCCAGCACCCCCAGGGGCGGGGTCCAAGAGACCCAGTACTTC.

This chain links TRBV12-3 or TRBV12-4 with TRBJ2-2; D assignment may be TRBD1 or TRBD2 (6 bases each). V lost 0 bases, J lost 6 bases, and 17 bases lay in between. The CDR3 spans 17 residues. CDR3 region: CASSLASWGPGAGELFF. In nucleotides, the CDR3 is TGTGCCAGCAGTTTAGCTAGTTGGGGGCCGGGGGCCGGGGAGCTGTTTTTT.

The chain links TRBV7-3 to TRBJ2-2; D unclear. V dropped 5 bases and J dropped 4 bases, with 14 bases sitting between them. CDR1 and CDR2 from the germline V gene are SGHTA and FQGTGA. The length of the CDR3 is 15 residues. CDR3 in amino acids: CASSPPGSATGELFF. The CDR3 bases are TGTGCCAGCAGCCCGCCCGGTTCCGCCACCGGGGAGCTGTTTTTT. The whole variable domain, filled in from reference TRBV7-3 and TRBJ2-2, reads GAGVSQTPSNKVTEKGKYVELRCDPISGHTALYWYRQSLGQGPEFLIYFQGTGAADDSGLPNDRFFAVRPEGSVSTLKIQRTERGDSAVYLCASSPPGSATGELFFGEGSRLTVL.